The 17 T cell receptor beta chains listed next were all sequenced from one sample in a study of cytotoxic CD8 clonotypes in ibrutinib-treated CLL. Libraries were prepared by immunoSEQ multiplex PCR; TCRdb keeps only in-frame clonotypes and omits some of them. The table has tens of thousands of clones, around 53% seen once; the top ten hold approximately 30%. The sequencing here drew on PBMCs, taken after 12 months of ibrutinib treatment. All receptors derive from a human donor with chronic lymphocytic leukemia.

The CDR3 nucleotides read TGCGCCAGCAGCTCCGGGACACTGAACACCGGGGAGCTGTTTTTT. Translated: CASSSGTLNTGELFF. The chain joins TRBV5-1 to TRBJ2-2; D is possibly TRBD1 (6 bases). Germline V lookup: CDR1 SGHRS, CDR2 YFSETQ. CDR3 size: 15 residues. Trimming took 3 bases from V and 1 from J, leaving 10 bases between them.

This chain links TRBV15 with TRBJ1-4; TRBD1 might be the D (5 bases). CDR3 length equals 13 residues. In germline, CDR1 is LNHNV, CDR2 YYDKDF (reference sequence). Trimming cost V 8 bases and J 5 bases, with 12 bases left between them. CDR3 sequence reads: CATSETVNEKLFF. CDR3 nucleotide sequence: TGTGCCACCTCCGAGACAGTAAATGAAAAACTGTTTTTT.

The chain is built from TRBV6-1 and TRBJ2-2; perhaps TRBD2 as D (6 bases). Germline CDR1 is MNHNS and CDR2 is SASEGT. The CDR3 is 14 residues long. The V and J ends lost 4 bases and 7 bases respectively, with 13 bases between them. The CDR3 DNA follows: TGTGCCAGCAGTGGGGGACTGCTTAGCGGGGAGCTGTTTTTT. This translates into CASSGGLLSGELFF.

The V and J genes are TRBV4-1 and TRBJ2-1, with D perhaps matching TRBD2 (5 bases). This CDR3 spans 15 amino acids. Germline-derived CDR1 and CDR2 are MGHRA and YSYEKL. Trimming left V 1 base short and J 3 bases short, with 10 bases between. CDR3 amino acids: CASSQVEGYYNEQFF. The CDR3, as DNA: TGCGCCAGCAGCCAAGTTGAGGGCTACTACAATGAGCAGTTCTTC.

CDR3 in amino acids: CSAERETQYF. DNA for the CDR3: TGCAGTGCGGAACGAGAGACCCAGTACTTC. This chain joins TRBV20-1 and TRBJ2-5; no definite D call. From germline, CDR1 is DFQATT and CDR2 SNEGSKA (reference sequence). V was pared by 6 bases and J by 4 bases, with 6 bases between. CDR3 length: 10 residues.

The J gene is TRBJ2-5, the V gene TRBV5-1, with D maybe TRBD1 (6 bases). This CDR3 is built from 14 residues. V was cut by 0 bases and J by 1 base, with 7 bases left in between. Germline V lookup: CDR1 SGHRS, CDR2 YFSETQ. CDR3 region: CASSLGTAQETQYF. The CDR3 nucleotides are TGCGCCAGCAGCTTGGGGACAGCCCAAGAGACCCAGTACTTC.

The sample holds many counts of this clone. This chain links TRBV7-2 with TRBJ2-2; no firm D call. The ends were cut back, 1 base at V and 4 bases at J, with 13 bases in the middle. Germline CDR1 is SGHTA and CDR2 is FQGNSA. This CDR3 has 16 residues. The CDR3 nucleotides read TGTGCCAGCAGCTTAGATCCGGATAGGTCCACCGGGGAGCTGTTTTTT. It translates to CASSLDPDRSTGELFF. Full variable domain (outside the CDR3, taken from reference TRBV7-2 and TRBJ2-2): GAGVSQSPSNKVTEKGKDVELRCDPISGHTALYWYRQSLGQGLEFLIYFQGNSAPDKSGLPSDRFSAERTGGSVSTLTIQRTQQEDSAVYLCASSLDPDRSTGELFFGEGSRLTVL.

This clone was seen more than once but under ten times. CDR3 loop: CASSSTSGNADTQYF. The CDR3 DNA sequence: TGCGCCAGCAGCTCGACTAGCGGGAATGCAGATACGCAGTATTTT. This chain joins TRBV5-1 and TRBJ2-3; 11 bases match TRBD2. This CDR3 is built from 15 residues. V was pared by 3 bases and J by 4 bases, with 4 bases of the junction left unmatched. Germline V lookup: CDR1 SGHRS, CDR2 YFSETQ.

This clone was picked up many times. This CDR3 is also generated by other DNA sequences in the sample. The gene calls are TRBV7-9 and TRBJ1-5, with D hard to call. V was pared by 1 base and J by 0 bases, with 1 base between. Germline V lookup: CDR1 SEHNR, CDR2 FQNEAQ (reference sequence). The CDR3 length is 13 residues. The CDR3 loop reads CASSLDSNQPQHF. The CDR3 DNA follows: TGTGCCAGCAGCTTAGATAGCAATCAGCCCCAGCATTTT.

V gene TRBV14 combines with J gene TRBJ1-1; D is unclear. CDR1 is SGHDN and CDR2 is FVKESK in the germline V gene. V lost 0 bases and J 3 bases, leaving 11 bases between the germline ends. The CDR3 runs to 15 residues. CDR3 loop: CASSQDFRQHTEAFF. CDR3 nucleotide sequence: TGTGCCAGCAGCCAAGATTTCCGGCAGCACACTGAAGCTTTCTTT.

V and J are TRBV29-1 and TRBJ2-7, with D maybe TRBD2 (5 bases). The CDR3 totals 13 residues. Trimming pared 3 bases from V and 1 base from J, leaving 10 bases between. Germline V gene lookup returns CDR1 SQVTM and CDR2 ANQGSEA. The CDR3 coding sequence is TGCAGCGTTGAGAGTAGCGCATCCTACGAGCAGTACTTC. As protein: CSVESSASYEQYF.

This clone was counted ten times or more. The CDR3 here is CATHGGNSNQPQHF. The CDR3 DNA follows: TGTGCCACCCACGGGGGAAATAGCAATCAGCCCCAGCATTTT. The chain uses TRBV10-3 and TRBJ1-5, with D perhaps TRBD1 (5 bases). Germline V gene lookup returns CDR1 ENHRY and CDR2 SYGVKD. Trimming pared 10 bases from V and 0 bases from J, leaving 13 bases between. The CDR3 consists of 14 residues.

This clone was seen a single time. This chain joins TRBV6-6 and TRBJ2-1; no clear D. V lost 2 bases, J lost 1 base, and 9 bases lay in between. CDR3 length: 15 residues. Germline loops: CDR1 MNHNY, CDR2 SVGAGI (reference sequence). The CDR3, as DNA: TGTGCCAGCAGTTACAGGGTGGGGTCCTACAATGAGCAGTTCTTC. The encoded protein is CASSYRVGSYNEQFF.

The chain combines TRBV5-1 with TRBJ1-3; D unresolved. Germline lookup yields CDR1 SGHRS and CDR2 YFSETQ. The V end was cut by 6 bases, the J end by 0 bases, with 7 bases between. This CDR3 is built from 13 residues. This CDR3 reads CASIPDSGNTIYF. CDR3 DNA: TGCGCCAGCATTCCAGACTCTGGAAACACCATATATTTT.

This clone showed up just once. The V and J genes are TRBV7-3 and TRBJ2-3; D unresolved. This CDR3 contains 15 residues. From germline, CDR1 is SGHTA and CDR2 FQGTGA. Between the trimmed V and J ends, which lost 3 bases and 0 bases, there was a span of 10 bases. CDR3 in amino acids: CASSFPGDSTDTQYF. In DNA, the CDR3 is TGTGCCAGCAGCTTTCCGGGTGACAGCACAGATACGCAGTATTTT.

The chain joins TRBV7-3 to TRBJ2-1, with 10 positions matching TRBD1. Trimming at V came to 5 bases and at J to 2 bases, leaving 3 bases not matched to a gene. CDR1 and CDR2 (germline): SGHTA, FQGTGA. The CDR3 has 15 residues. The CDR3 sequence: CASSTGQGTYNEQFF. As DNA, the CDR3 is TGTGCCAGCAGCACGGGACAGGGGACCTACAATGAGCAGTTCTTC.

The chain has TRBV7-8 and TRBJ2-2; no reliable D call. Trimming shortened V by 5 bases and J by 5 bases, and 9 bases separated the two germline ends. This CDR3 spans 13 amino acids. Germline V gene lookup returns CDR1 SGHVS and CDR2 FQNEAQ. This CDR3 is CASSNTRTGELFF. DNA for the CDR3: TGTGCCAGCAGCAATACGAGAACCGGGGAGCTGTTTTTT.